Listed here are 4 T cell receptor beta chains from one sample, sequenced in a study of blood T cell repertoires in COVID-19. Only in-frame clones appear in the TCRdb table, and some are missing; sequencing was by immunoSEQ multiplex PCR. The sample contains 250,000 to 350,000 clones, about 87% of which appear only once. The sequencing input was peripheral blood. These receptors originate from a woman aged 50 to 60 who had recovered from COVID-19.

The V and J genes are TRBV9 and TRBJ2-3; D is possibly TRBD1 (6 bases). Germline CDR1 reads SGDLS; CDR2 reads YYNGEE. Trimming stripped 4 bases from V and 2 bases from J, with 14 bases between. The length of the CDR3 is 15 residues. CDR3 loop: CASSLVGQNTDTQYF. The CDR3 coding sequence is TGTGCCAGCAGCTTGGTAGGACAGAACACAGATACGCAGTATTTT.

The V call is TRBV27, the J call TRBJ2-1, with D possibly TRBD1 on 5 matching bases. V gave up 4 bases and J gave up 6 bases, with 7 bases separating them. Per the germline V gene, CDR1 is MNHEY and CDR2 is SMNVEV (reference sequence). This CDR3 contains 12 residues. The CDR3 loop reads CASSYDSNEQFF. CDR3 nucleotides: TGTGCCAGCAGTTATGACAGCAATGAGCAGTTCTTC.

The genes are TRBV10-3 and TRBJ2-3; 8 nucleotides align to TRBD2. Germline CDR1 is ENHRY and CDR2 is SYGVKD. CDR3 length equals 16 residues. The V segment lost 4 bases and the J segment 0 bases; nucleotides outside the gene matches: 6. This CDR3 is CAISAVSGASTDTQYF. CDR3 sequence (DNA): TGTGCCATCAGTGCGGTTAGCGGGGCAAGCACAGATACGCAGTATTTT.

The DNA for the CDR3 is TGTGCCAGCAGCTTAAGAGGGAGGGCTTCCGAGCAGTACTTC. Its protein product is CASSLRGRASEQYF. This rearrangement joins TRBV7-2 to TRBJ2-7, with 7 bases identical to TRBD2. This CDR3 spans 14 amino acids. Germline V lookup: CDR1 SGHTA, CDR2 FQGNSA. With 2 bases clipped from V and 6 bases from J, the junction kept 7 bases outside the gene matches.